The 19 T cell receptor beta chains below were found in one sample sequenced in a study of cytomegalovirus exposure and HLA in healthy donors. The PCR used 60 Vbeta and 13 Jbeta primers. Libraries were prepared by immunoSEQ multiplex PCR; TCRdb keeps only in-frame clonotypes and omits some of them. The repertoire holds some 150,000 clones, about 80% seen once, with 2% to 2.5% in the top ten. Sequenced sample: PBMCs. These receptors came from a woman aged 45 to 65 in good health and CMV-seronegative.

Worth noting for this clone: The same CDR3 can be traced to other DNA sequences in this sample. This rearrangement joins TRBV5-1 to TRBJ2-7, with no clear D. This CDR3 has 13 amino acids. Germline V gives CDR1 SGHRS, CDR2 YFSETQ. Between the trimmed V and J ends, which lost 2 bases and 1 base, there was a span of 7 bases. The CDR3 here is CASSLARSYEQYF. The DNA for the CDR3 is TGCGCCAGCAGCTTAGCCCGATCCTACGAGCAGTACTTC.

The V gene is TRBV14, the J gene TRBJ1-3, with TRBD1 as a possible D gene (6 bases). Looked up from germline, CDR1 is SGHDN and CDR2 is FVKESK. This CDR3 has 13 residues. Deletions cut 4 bases from V and 6 bases from J, with 10 bases between. In DNA, the CDR3 is TGTGCCAGCAGCCCGGACAGAGAAAACACCATATATTTT. Translation gives CASSPDRENTIYF.

This clone occurred a few times. The chain combines TRBV19 with TRBJ1-1; D unclear. Germline-derived CDR1 and CDR2 are LNHDA and SQIVND (reference sequence). V gave up 7 bases and J gave up 0 bases, with 9 bases separating them. The length of the CDR3 is 13 residues. Written as DNA, the CDR3 is TGTGCCAGTAAGGAGGTGTTGAACACTGAAGCTTTCTTT. Amino acid sequence: CASKEVLNTEAFF.

This chain uses TRBV6-6 with TRBJ1-5, with D possibly TRBD1 on 5 matching bases. Per germline, CDR1 MNHNY and CDR2 SVGAGI (reference sequence). V lost 8 bases, J lost 0 bases, and 17 bases lay in between. This CDR3 has 16 residues. Here the CDR3 DNA reads TGTGCCAGCGCCTTCGAGGGACTCTATAGCAATCAGCCCCAGCATTTT. It is translated as CASAFEGLYSNQPQHF.

In DNA, the CDR3 is TGTGCCAGCAGCGGGGTTTTACAGAGCTCTGGAAACACCATATATTTT. Translation gives CASSGVLQSSGNTIYF. The chain recombines TRBV9 with TRBJ1-3; the D is unclear. There are 16 residues in the CDR3. The ends were cut back, 3 bases at V and 0 bases at J, with 13 bases in the middle. The germline V gene encodes CDR1 SGDLS and CDR2 YYNGEE.

There are a few counts of this clone. The chain combines TRBV9 with TRBJ2-3; maybe TRBD1 (6 bases). The CDR3 is 13 amino acids. The ends were cut back, 0 bases at V and 8 bases at J, with 10 bases in the middle. Germline CDR1 and CDR2: SGDLS and YYNGEE. DNA of the CDR3: TGTGCCAGCAGCGTAGGAGGGGGAGTTACGCAGTATTTT. Translating gives CASSVGGGVTQYF. The full variable domain, in which reference TRBV9 and TRBJ2-3 provide the parts outside the CDR3, is DSGVTQTPKHLITATGQRVTLRCSPRSGDLSVYWYQQSLDQGLQFLIQYYNGEERAKGNILERFSAQQFPDLHSELNLSSLELGDSALYFCASSVGGGVTQYFGPGTRLTVL.

The chain links TRBV7-8 to TRBJ2-7; TRBD2 matches 7 bases. The germline gives CDR1 SGHVS, CDR2 FQNEAQ. V shed 1 base and J 1 base; nucleotides not matched to a gene: 10. CDR3 length equals 17 residues. CDR3 in DNA: TGTGCCAGCAGCTTAGGGGCGGGAGCGCGAGTTTCCTACGAGCAGTACTTC. It specifies CASSLGAGARVSYEQYF.

The genes are TRBV18 and TRBJ2-1; TRBD2 agrees at 11 bases. Trimming took 4 bases from V and 6 from J; bases not matched to a gene: 5. The CDR3 runs 15 residues. CDR1 KGHSH and CDR2 LQKENI come from the germline V gene. CDR3 DNA: TGTGCCAGCTCACTTCCTAGCGGGGGGCCCAATGAGCAGTTCTTC. Encoded protein: CASSLPSGGPNEQFF.

The chain joins TRBV9 to TRBJ1-2; D call uncertain. The germline V gene encodes CDR1 SGDLS and CDR2 YYNGEE. The V end was cut by 0 bases, the J end by 0 bases, with 3 bases between. The CDR3 loop spans 13 amino acids. This CDR3 reads CASSVAANYGYTF. As DNA, the CDR3 is TGTGCCAGCAGCGTAGCCGCTAACTATGGCTACACCTTC.

The chain uses TRBV19 and TRBJ2-6; 10 nucleotides line up with TRBD1. The CDR3 consists of 18 residues. Losses at the gene ends were 6 bases for V and 1 base for J; bases not matched to a gene: 9. CDR1 is LNHDA and CDR2 is SQIVND in the germline V gene (reference sequence). The CDR3 sequence is CASSPRWTGGSGANVLTF. The CDR3 DNA reads TGTGCCAGTAGCCCGCGTTGGACAGGGGGATCTGGGGCCAACGTCCTGACTTTC.

The chain has TRBV5-1 and TRBJ2-7; 13 bases match TRBD2. Germline V gene sequence: CDR1 SGHRS, CDR2 YFSETQ. This CDR3 has 14 residues. V dropped 5 bases and J dropped 2; count of bases not matched to a gene: 1. The CDR3 DNA sequence: TGCGCCAGCAGTACTAGCGGGAGGGCCTACGAGCAGTACTTC. It specifies CASSTSGRAYEQYF.

J is TRBJ2-1 and V is TRBV6-5; a weak D match, TRBD2 (6 bases). CDR1 MNHEY and CDR2 SVGAGI come from the germline V gene. This CDR3 contains 14 residues. Between the trimmed V and J ends, which lost 0 bases and 4 bases, there was a span of 7 bases. The CDR3 region has the DNA TGTGCCAGCAGTTACTCGCGGGAATACAATGAGCAGTTCTTC. It codes for CASSYSREYNEQFF.

This chain joins TRBV4-2 and TRBJ2-2; D remains ambiguous. CDR3 length: 15 amino acids. The germline V gene has CDR1 LGHNA and CDR2 YNFKEQ. Trimming took 0 bases from V and 0 from J, leaving 5 bases between them. The CDR3 reads CASSQDSANTGELFF. The DNA of the CDR3 is TGTGCCAGCAGCCAAGACAGCGCGAACACCGGGGAGCTGTTTTTT.

Only one count was recorded for this clone. The J gene is TRBJ1-4, the V gene TRBV4-2; 9 bases line up with TRBD1. Germline CDR1 is LGHNA and CDR2 is YNFKEQ. J was trimmed by 6 bases and V by 0 bases; bases with no gene match: 5. This CDR3 contains 16 residues. In DNA form, the CDR3 reads TGTGCCAGCAGCCAAGATGCCGGGACAGGGTATGAAAAACTGTTTTTT. It encodes CASSQDAGTGYEKLFF.

V is TRBV4-1 and J is TRBJ2-5; perhaps TRBD1 as D (6 bases). Germline loops: CDR1 MGHRA, CDR2 YSYEKL. The V end lost 4 bases, the J end lost 5 bases, and 14 bases lay between the germline ends. This CDR3 is built from 14 residues. DNA for the CDR3: TGCGCCAGCAGCCTGGTGGACAGACAGGAGACCCAGTACTTC. It codes for CASSLVDRQETQYF.

J is TRBJ2-1 and V is TRBV5-1; 7 bases fit TRBD2. Trimming cost V 4 bases and J 0 bases; bases outside gene matches: 4. The CDR3 is 15 residues long. Germline CDR1 reads SGHRS; CDR2 reads YFSETQ. The CDR3 DNA reads TGCGCCAGCAGCCCGAGCGGGGCCTCCTACAATGAGCAGTTCTTC. Translating it yields CASSPSGASYNEQFF.

The count of this clone is one. The chain employs TRBV19 and TRBJ1-5; 8 bases agree with TRBD1. This CDR3 comprises 15 residues. Trimming cost V 7 bases and J 1 base; bases outside gene matches: 6. From germline, CDR1 is LNHDA and CDR2 SQIVND (reference sequence). The CDR3 spells CASTDRGGSNQPQHF. The CDR3 region has the DNA TGTGCCAGTACTGACAGGGGAGGAAGCAATCAGCCCCAGCATTTT.

The gene calls are TRBV27 and TRBJ1-4, with TRBD1 matching 10 bases. Germline trimming cut 5 bases from V and 7 bases from J; bases unmatched to any gene: 7. The CDR3 consists of 15 residues. The germline CDR1 and CDR2 sequences are MNHEY and SMNVEV (reference sequence). The CDR3 protein is CASSPGTGAREKLFF. As DNA, the CDR3 is TGTGCCAGCAGTCCGGGGACAGGGGCCCGTGAAAAACTGTTTTTT.

This rearrangement joins TRBV19 to TRBJ2-2; TRBD2 agrees at 10 bases. The junction had 5 bases not matched to a gene; V was cut back by 3 bases and J by 4 bases. This CDR3 is 16 amino acids long. Looked up from germline, CDR1 is LNHDA and CDR2 is SQIVND (reference sequence). The CDR3 DNA follows: TGTGCCAGTAGTATCCGGACTAGCGGCCCCACCGGGGAGCTGTTTTTT. This encodes CASSIRTSGPTGELFF. The variable domain in full, with the rest retrieved from reference TRBV19 and TRBJ2-2, is DGGITQSPKYLFRKEGQNVTLSCEQNLNHDAMYWYRQDPGQGLRLIYYSQIVNDFQKGDIAEGYSVSREKKESFPLTVTSAQKNPTAFYLCASSIRTSGPTGELFFGEGSRLTVL.